These T cell receptor beta chains were read from a single sample in a study of T cell responses to AZD1222 COVID-19 vaccine. The method was immunoSEQ multiplex PCR; TCRdb's version includes in-frame clones alone and lacks a portion of them. Of roughly 120,000 clones detected, 75% to 90% appear once; the ten largest clones hold under 2%. This material consisted of peripheral blood, taken on day 0 of AZD1222 vaccination. These receptors were obtained from an adult in good health. Each CDR3 is given with its conserved first and last residue. A D gene is named only where the DNA matches it firmly. Only part of the rows carry a size: once, few, many, or a class if the clone is expanded.

-	TRBV6-5	-	TRBJ1-1	CASSSKEDTEAFF	TGTGCCAGCAGTAGTAAGGAGGACACTGAAGCTTTCTTT
-	TRBV30	-	TRBJ1-3	CAWSRGGGNTIYF	TGTGCCTGGAGCAGGGGTGGTGGAAACACCATATATTTT
-	TRBV5-6	-	TRBJ2-7	CASSLAGSSSSYEQYF	TGTGCCAGCAGCTTGGCCGGCAGCTCCTCCTCCTACGAGCAGTACTTC
-	TRBV4-2	-	TRBJ2-1	CASSQDSSINEQFF	TGTGCCAGCAGCCAAGATTCTAGCATTAATGAGCAGTTCTTC
-	TRBV11-3	TRBD1	TRBJ2-5	CASSLGDRGSPSQETQYF	TGTGCCAGCAGCTTAGGTGACAGGGGATCCCCCTCCCAAGAGACCCAGTACTTC
-	TRBV19	-	TRBJ1-1	CASSWGGSSAFF	TGTGCCAGTTCATGGGGGGGGTCATCAGCTTTCTTT
-	TRBV18	-	TRBJ1-2	CASSRGGISNGYTF	TGTGCCAGCTCACGAGGCGGGATCAGCAATGGCTACACCTTC
once	TRBV27	TRBD2	TRBJ2-1	CASRISPTSGGAFNEQFF	TGTGCCAGCAGAATCTCTCCGACTAGCGGGGGGGCCTTCAATGAGCAGTTCTTC
-	TRBV19	-	TRBJ1-3	CASSPTYSLTNGNTIYF	TGTGCCAGTAGTCCAACATACTCCCTGACCAATGGAAACACCATATATTTT
-	TRBV3-1/TRBV3-2	-	TRBJ2-5	CASSFRGPGETQYF	TGTGCCAGCAGCTTCCGGGGGCCAGGGGAGACCCAGTACTTC
-	TRBV4-3	-	TRBJ2-3	CASSLRGTDTQYF	TGCGCCAGCAGCTTGCGAGGCACAGATACGCAGTATTTT
-	TRBV15	-	TRBJ1-4	CATSRDRGAEKLFF	TGTGCCACCAGCAGGGACCGGGGGGCGGAAAAACTGTTTTTT
-	TRBV10-2	TRBD2	TRBJ2-5	CASRVTGLAGHGQETQYF	TGCGCCAGCAGGGTTACGGGACTAGCGGGACATGGGCAAGAGACCCAGTACTTC
-	TRBV18	-	TRBJ1-4	CASSAVTGFNEKLFF	TGTGCCAGCTCAGCGGTCACAGGGTTTAATGAAAAACTGTTTTTT
-	TRBV4-1	TRBD1	TRBJ2-1	CASSRKGRQGANEQFF	TGCGCCAGCAGCAGAAAAGGTCGACAGGGGGCGAATGAGCAGTTCTTC
-	TRBV5-1	TRBD2	TRBJ2-2	CASSLLRLAGGRTANTGELFF	TGCGCCAGCAGCTTGCTTCGACTAGCGGGGGGTAGAACCGCGAACACCGGGGAGCTGTTTTTT
-	TRBV24-1	TRBD1	TRBJ1-1	CATSDRSGTGGNTEAFF	TGTGCCACCAGTGATCGGTCCGGGACAGGGGGGAACACTGAAGCTTTCTTT
-	TRBV18	TRBD1	TRBJ2-3	CASSPPGQGASQYF	TGTGCCAGCTCCCCGCCGGGACAGGGGGCGTCGCAGTATTTT
-	TRBV9	-	TRBJ2-7	CASSVAQGRGYEQYF	TGTGCCAGCAGCGTAGCTCAGGGTCGGGGGTACGAGCAGTACTTC
-	TRBV5-1	-	TRBJ1-6	CASSPGASSYNSPLHF	TGCGCCAGCAGCCCCGGGGCGAGCTCCTATAATTCACCCCTCCACTTT
few	TRBV18	-	TRBJ2-5	CASSPPARETQYF	TGTGCCAGCTCACCACCGGCGAGGGAGACCCAGTACTTC
-	TRBV7-9	TRBD2	TRBJ2-2	CASSLSSGRTSTGELFF	TGTGCCAGCAGCTTATCCAGCGGGAGGACGAGCACCGGGGAGCTGTTTTTT
-	TRBV6-5	-	TRBJ1-1	CASPRGTEAFF	TGTGCCAGCCCGAGGGGCACTGAAGCTTTCTTT
-	TRBV9	-	TRBJ2-3	CASSVEGGRTDTQYF	TGTGCCAGCAGCGTAGAGGGGGGCAGAACAGATACGCAGTATTTT
-	TRBV5-1	-	TRBJ2-7	CASSLRDGSYEQYF	TGCGCCAGCAGCTTGAGGGACGGCTCCTACGAGCAGTACTTC
-	TRBV19	TRBD1	TRBJ2-7	CASRTRQGAHYEQYF	TGTGCCAGTAGAACTCGACAGGGGGCCCACTACGAGCAGTACTTC
-	TRBV7-9	TRBD1	TRBJ2-7	CASSPRTGSEQYF	TGTGCCAGCAGCCCTCGGACAGGGAGCGAGCAGTACTTC
-	TRBV11-3	-	TRBJ1-1	CASSLLGAGNTEAFF	TGTGCCAGCAGCTTACTGGGGGCGGGGAACACTGAAGCTTTCTTT
-	TRBV7-2	TRBD2	TRBJ2-3	CASSLVRRRLAGGGDTQYF	TGTGCCAGCAGCTTAGTCCGAAGGAGACTAGCGGGAGGGGGGGATACGCAGTATTTT
-	TRBV19	-	TRBJ2-2	CASKATATANTGELFF	TGTGCCAGTAAGGCGACAGCTACCGCGAACACCGGGGAGCTGTTTTTT
-	TRBV7-2	TRBD1	TRBJ1-1	CASSHDRGAAEAFF	TGTGCCAGCAGCCACGACAGGGGGGCGGCTGAAGCTTTCTTT
-	TRBV10-2	-	TRBJ2-7	CASSFGGAYEQYF	TGCGCCAGCAGTTTTGGCGGAGCCTACGAGCAGTACTTC
-	TRBV19	TRBD1	TRBJ1-1	CASSIQGARTEAFF	TGTGCCAGTAGTATACAGGGGGCAAGGACTGAAGCTTTCTTT
once	TRBV5-6	TRBD2	TRBJ2-5	CASSQLAEGSNLETQYF	TGTGCCAGCAGCCAACTAGCGGAGGGCTCCAATTTGGAGACCCAGTACTTC
-	TRBV6-2/TRBV6-3	TRBD1	TRBJ2-7	CASSRTGVSYEQYF	TGTGCCAGCAGTCGGACAGGGGTATCCTACGAGCAGTACTTC
-	TRBV2	-	TRBJ1-5	CASRSSGLYSNQPQHF	TGTGCCAGCAGAAGCTCAGGGTTATATAGCAATCAGCCCCAGCATTTT
-	TRBV20-1	-	TRBJ2-1	CSARMDEQFF	TGCAGTGCTAGAATGGATGAGCAGTTCTTC
once	TRBV24-1	-	TRBJ2-3	CATSEVIGSQADTQYF	TGTGCCACCAGTGAGGTTATCGGTAGCCAGGCAGATACGCAGTATTTT
-	TRBV4-1	-	TRBJ2-3	CASSQDSEAGTDTQYF	TGCGCCAGCAGCCAAGATTCGGAAGCCGGCACAGATACGCAGTATTTT
-	TRBV20-1	-	TRBJ1-2	CSARVKFGYTF	TGCAGTGCTAGAGTAAAGTTTGGCTACACCTTC
-	TRBV29-1	TRBD2	TRBJ2-7	CSVGSGRGNEQYF	TGCAGCGTTGGGAGCGGGAGAGGGAACGAGCAGTACTTC
-	TRBV6-2/TRBV6-3	-	TRBJ2-1	CASSRGPGIDNEQFF	TGTGCCAGCAGTCGAGGGCCCGGTATCGACAATGAGCAGTTCTTC
-	TRBV3-1/TRBV3-2	-	TRBJ1-3	CASSQEIGFSGNTIYF	TGTGCCAGCAGCCAAGAAATCGGCTTTTCTGGAAACACCATATATTTT
-	TRBV30	TRBD1	TRBJ1-2	CAWKRGQVGYTF	TGTGCCTGGAAACGCGGACAGGTTGGCTACACCTTC
-	TRBV7-8	-	TRBJ2-3	CASSWSVSTDTQYF	TGTGCCAGCAGTTGGTCGGTGAGCACAGATACGCAGTATTTT
-	TRBV27	TRBD1	TRBJ2-2	CASSLSRAGGLGELFF	TGTGCCAGCAGTTTATCACGGGCAGGGGGCTTGGGGGAGCTGTTTTTT
-	TRBV2	-	TRBJ1-1	CASNSLGLPNTEAFF	TGTGCCAGCAATTCACTTGGACTTCCGAACACTGAAGCTTTCTTT
-	TRBV7-8	-	TRBJ2-1	CASSLSAGTYNEQFF	TGTGCCAGCAGCTTATCTGCGGGAACCTACAATGAGCAGTTCTTC
-	TRBV11-3	TRBD1	TRBJ1-3	CASSLDVWDRGRNLHTIYF	TGTGCCAGCAGCTTAGATGTGTGGGACAGGGGGCGAAACCTGCACACCATATATTTT
-	TRBV27	-	TRBJ1-6	CASRFSNSPLHF	TGTGCCAGCAGGTTCTCAAATTCACCCCTCCACTTT
-	TRBV6-2/TRBV6-3	TRBD1	TRBJ2-7	CASSSGQGEQYF	TGTGCCAGCAGTTCGGGACAGGGCGAGCAGTACTTC
-	TRBV28	TRBD1	TRBJ1-4	CASKGGGAANEKLFF	TGTGCCAGCAAGGGAGGGGGCGCGGCTAATGAAAAACTGTTTTTT
-	TRBV2	-	TRBJ2-1	CASTGNNEQFF	TGTGCCAGCACAGGGAACAATGAGCAGTTCTTC
-	TRBV30	TRBD1	TRBJ1-5	CAWGDRGKPQHF	TGTGCCTGGGGGGACAGGGGGAAGCCCCAGCATTTT
-	TRBV7-3	-	TRBJ2-3	CASSSPPASVRDTQYF	TGTGCCAGCAGCTCCCCGCCTGCTAGTGTACGAGATACGCAGTATTTT
-	TRBV15	-	TRBJ2-7	CATSREPGGYEQYF	TGTGCCACCAGCAGAGAGCCAGGGGGGTACGAGCAGTACTTC
-	TRBV3-1/TRBV3-2	-	TRBJ1-2	CASSRLGTAGYTF	TGTGCCAGCAGCCGACTAGGGACCGCTGGCTACACCTTC